The rows below give T cell receptor beta chains drawn from one sample of a study of cytomegalovirus exposure and HLA in healthy donors. Assay used: immunoSEQ multiplex PCR; TCRdb lists only in-frame clones, some missing. Among 90,000 or so clones, over 60% were seen once, and the ten largest hold around 6%. The sample taken for sequencing was PBMCs. The receptors shown here come from a female donor in good health and CMV-seronegative. The CDR3 runs from the conserved cysteine through the conserved F or W. A D gene is named only where the DNA matches it firmly. Size values are once, few and many counts, or a class for expanded clones, and some rows have none.

J gene: TRBJ1-1
clone size: .
D gene: .
V gene: TRBV7-9
CDR3 DNA: TGTGCCAGCGCCCGCGGGGGAGGTACTGAAGCTTTCTTT
CDR3 protein: CASARGGGTEAFF

J gene: TRBJ2-7
clone size: once
D gene: TRBD2
V gene: TRBV5-1
CDR3 DNA: TGCGCCAGCAGCTTGGTGGTTAGCGGGGTGCCCTACGAGCAGTACTTC
CDR3 protein: CASSLVVSGVPYEQYF

J gene: TRBJ1-1
clone size: few
D gene: TRBD1
V gene: TRBV7-9
CDR3 DNA: TGTGCCAGCAGGTCAGGGGGCATGAACACTGAAGCTTTCTTT
CDR3 protein: CASRSGGMNTEAFF

J gene: TRBJ2-2
clone size: once
D gene: .
V gene: TRBV9
CDR3 DNA: TGTGCCAGCAGCCCCGGGGGGCTCCGCACCGGGGAGCTGTTTTTT
CDR3 protein: CASSPGGLRTGELFF

J gene: TRBJ1-2
clone size: .
D gene: .
V gene: TRBV4-1
CDR3 DNA: TGCGCCAGCAGCCAGGACAGCTATGGCTACACCTTC
CDR3 protein: CASSQDSYGYTF

J gene: TRBJ1-2
clone size: few
D gene: .
V gene: TRBV29-1
CDR3 DNA: TGCAGCGTTGAAAGTGCGGGGGGCGCTAACTATGGCTACACCTTC
CDR3 protein: CSVESAGGANYGYTF

J gene: TRBJ2-7
clone size: many
D gene: .
V gene: TRBV6-1
CDR3 DNA: TGTGCCAGCAAAGATGACGGGGGTAGCAGTCGGGAGCAGTACTTC
CDR3 protein: CASKDDGGSSREQYF

J gene: TRBJ2-1
clone size: .
D gene: TRBD2
V gene: TRBV19
CDR3 DNA: TGTGCCAGTAGTATAGAGGGACTAGCTTTCTTC
CDR3 protein: CASSIEGLAFF

J gene: TRBJ2-1
clone size: .
D gene: TRBD1
V gene: TRBV25-1
CDR3 DNA: TGTGCCAGCAGTGAAGAAAGGGGGCACTACAATGAGCAGTTCTTC
CDR3 protein: CASSEERGHYNEQFF

J gene: TRBJ2-6
clone size: .
D gene: .
V gene: TRBV4-3
CDR3 DNA: TGCGCCAGCAGCCAAGATGGGGGGACTGGGGCCAACGTCCTGACTTTC
CDR3 protein: CASSQDGGTGANVLTF

J gene: TRBJ1-1
clone size: few
D gene: TRBD1
V gene: TRBV6-5
CDR3 DNA: TGTGCCAGCAGTGGAAGACAGGGGGTAAACACTGAAGCTTTCTTT
CDR3 protein: CASSGRQGVNTEAFF

J gene: TRBJ1-1
clone size: .
D gene: .
V gene: TRBV4-3
CDR3 DNA: TGCGCCAGCAGCCAAAAACGGGGTGGGTTAACTGAAGCTTTCTTT
CDR3 protein: CASSQKRGGLTEAFF

J gene: TRBJ1-2
clone size: .
D gene: TRBD1
V gene: TRBV10-1
CDR3 DNA: TGCGCCAGCATTAGTCCAGGGGGCTATGGCTACACCTTC
CDR3 protein: CASISPGGYGYTF

J gene: TRBJ2-5
clone size: few
D gene: .
V gene: TRBV11-2
CDR3 DNA: TGTGCCAGCAGCTTAGGGGGGTCGGGGGGCCTCCTAGGGGAGACCCAGTACTTC
CDR3 protein: CASSLGGSGGLLGETQYF

J gene: TRBJ2-5
clone size: once
D gene: .
V gene: TRBV7-9
CDR3 DNA: TGTGCCAGCAGCTTTTTTTGGGGGGGCGGAGAGACCCAGTACTTC
CDR3 protein: CASSFFWGGGETQYF

J gene: TRBJ2-1
clone size: .
D gene: .
V gene: TRBV15
CDR3 DNA: TGTGCCACCAGCAGAGTGGGGGGAGTCTTTGGTGGCAATGAGCAGTTCTTC
CDR3 protein: CATSRVGGVFGGNEQFF

J gene: TRBJ2-7
clone size: once
D gene: TRBD1
V gene: TRBV28
CDR3 DNA: TGTGCCAGCAGTACCCCGGGACAGAGGTACGAGCAGTACTTC
CDR3 protein: CASSTPGQRYEQYF

J gene: TRBJ2-3
clone size: .
D gene: TRBD1
V gene: TRBV14
CDR3 DNA: TGTGCCAGCAGCCTAAACAGGGGGCGCACAGATACGCAGTATTTT
CDR3 protein: CASSLNRGRTDTQYF

J gene: TRBJ2-7
clone size: few
D gene: TRBD2
V gene: TRBV6-1
CDR3 DNA: TGTGCCAGCAGTGAAGAGGCTAGCGGGCCCGTCGAGCAGTACTTC
CDR3 protein: CASSEEASGPVEQYF

J gene: TRBJ2-2
clone size: .
D gene: TRBD2
V gene: TRBV5-4
CDR3 DNA: TGTGCCAGCAGTTCGGCTAGCGGGATGGCCGGGGAGCTGTTTTTT
CDR3 protein: CASSSASGMAGELFF

J gene: TRBJ2-3
clone size: once
D gene: .
V gene: TRBV5-1
CDR3 DNA: TGCGCCAGCAGCTTCAGGGGAGGGATCACAGATACGCAGTATTTT
CDR3 protein: CASSFRGGITDTQYF

J gene: TRBJ2-1
clone size: .
D gene: .
V gene: TRBV7-2
CDR3 DNA: TGTGCCAGCAGGCCCTCGCGGGACTCCCTCCCGGGTGAGCAGTTCTTC
CDR3 protein: CASRPSRDSLPGEQFF

J gene: TRBJ1-3
clone size: .
D gene: .
V gene: TRBV7-9
CDR3 DNA: TGTGCCAGCAGCTTTACAGGGTCCTCTGGAAACACCATATATTTT
CDR3 protein: CASSFTGSSGNTIYF

J gene: TRBJ2-7
clone size: few
D gene: TRBD2
V gene: TRBV10-2
CDR3 DNA: TGCGCCAGCAGTGAGGGACTAGCGGGAGTCGCACTCGGCAACGAGCAGTACTTC
CDR3 protein: CASSEGLAGVALGNEQYF

J gene: TRBJ2-7
clone size: .
D gene: TRBD1
V gene: TRBV28
CDR3 DNA: TGTGCCAGCAGTTTATCCGAGTTTGGACAGGGGGCGGAAGAGCAGTACTTC
CDR3 protein: CASSLSEFGQGAEEQYF

J gene: TRBJ2-1
clone size: .
D gene: .
V gene: TRBV27
CDR3 DNA: TGTGCCAGCAGACTAGAGGGTGAGCAGTTCTTC
CDR3 protein: CASRLEGEQFF

J gene: TRBJ2-3
clone size: .
D gene: TRBD2
V gene: TRBV4-2
CDR3 DNA: TGTGCCAGCAGCCCATCTTTAGCGGGGGGGCCGTATACGCAGTATTTT
CDR3 protein: CASSPSLAGGPYTQYF

J gene: TRBJ2-1
clone size: .
D gene: .
V gene: TRBV11-3
CDR3 DNA: TGTGCCAGCAGCTTGCTTTTCTCGGGCCAGGGCGACCTGCGGTACAATGAGCAGTTCTTC
CDR3 protein: CASSLLFSGQGDLRYNEQFF